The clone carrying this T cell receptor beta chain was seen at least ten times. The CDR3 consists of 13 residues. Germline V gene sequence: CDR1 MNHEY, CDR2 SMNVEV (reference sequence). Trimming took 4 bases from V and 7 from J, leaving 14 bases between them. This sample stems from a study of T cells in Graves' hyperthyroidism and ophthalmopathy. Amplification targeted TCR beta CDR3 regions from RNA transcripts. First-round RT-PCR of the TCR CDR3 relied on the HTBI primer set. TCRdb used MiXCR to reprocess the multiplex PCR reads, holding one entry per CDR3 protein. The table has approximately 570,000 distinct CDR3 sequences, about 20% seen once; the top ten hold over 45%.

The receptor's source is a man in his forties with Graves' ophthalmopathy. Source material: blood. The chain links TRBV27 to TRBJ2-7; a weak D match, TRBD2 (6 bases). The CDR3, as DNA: TGTGCCAGCAGTTCTCGAGGAGGGTGGGAGCAGTACTTC. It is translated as CASSSRGGWEQYF.